This T cell receptor (beta chain) was observed in a study of T cell responses to AZD1222 COVID-19 vaccine. Comment on this clone: Its antigen is as yet unknown.

This table comes from immunoSEQ multiplex PCR, and its TCRdb copy is limited to in-frame clones, with some not included. The table has 120,000 to 150,000 clones, roughly 91% seen once. Study-level results: Unmutated variant regions are reportedly targeted by nearly half of spike-specific TCRs. At baseline, just five to seven AZD1222 recipients tested seropositive. CD4 TCRs linked to vaccination spanned spike, dominating at 160-218 and 743-854. Clonal diversity may have been underestimated in mostly white British donors.

The CDR3 spans 13 residues. Trimming shortened V by 7 bases and J by 0 bases, and 7 bases separated the two germline ends. Germline V lookup: CDR1 MNHEY, CDR2 SMNVEV (reference sequence). This TCR was sampled from an adult in good health. The V gene is TRBV27, the J gene TRBJ2-1; D might be TRBD1 or TRBD2, each matching 5 bases. The material was peripheral blood, obtained on day 0 of AZD1222 vaccination. CDR3 coding DNA: TGTGCCAGCATGGGGGTCTCCTACAATGAGCAGTTCTTC. It is translated as CASMGVSYNEQFF.